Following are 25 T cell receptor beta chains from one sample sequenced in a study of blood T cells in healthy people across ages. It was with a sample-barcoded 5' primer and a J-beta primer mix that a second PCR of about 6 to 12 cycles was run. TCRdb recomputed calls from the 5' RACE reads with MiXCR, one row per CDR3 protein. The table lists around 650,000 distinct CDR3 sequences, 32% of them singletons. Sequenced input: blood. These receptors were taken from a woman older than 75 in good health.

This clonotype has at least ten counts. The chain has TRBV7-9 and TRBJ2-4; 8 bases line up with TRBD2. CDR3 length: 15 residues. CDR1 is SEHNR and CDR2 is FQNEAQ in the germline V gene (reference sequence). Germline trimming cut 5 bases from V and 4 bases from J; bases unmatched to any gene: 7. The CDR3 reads CASSLGLAGKNIQYF. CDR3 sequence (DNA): TGTGCCAGCAGCCTTGGACTAGCCGGAAAAAACATTCAGTACTTC.

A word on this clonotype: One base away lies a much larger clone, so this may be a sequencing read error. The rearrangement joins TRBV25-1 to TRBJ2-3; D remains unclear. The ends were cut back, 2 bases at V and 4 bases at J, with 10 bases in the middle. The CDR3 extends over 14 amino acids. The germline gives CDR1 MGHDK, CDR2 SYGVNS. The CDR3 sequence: CASSETQVADTQYF. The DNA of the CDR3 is TGTGCCAGCAGTGAAACCCAGGTCGCAGATACGCAGTATTTT.

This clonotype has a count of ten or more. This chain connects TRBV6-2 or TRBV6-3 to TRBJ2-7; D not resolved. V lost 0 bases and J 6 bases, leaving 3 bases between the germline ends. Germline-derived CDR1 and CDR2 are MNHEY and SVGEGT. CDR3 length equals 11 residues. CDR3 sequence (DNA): TGTGCCAGCAGTTACTCGGGCGAGCAGTACTTC. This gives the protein CASSYSGEQYF.

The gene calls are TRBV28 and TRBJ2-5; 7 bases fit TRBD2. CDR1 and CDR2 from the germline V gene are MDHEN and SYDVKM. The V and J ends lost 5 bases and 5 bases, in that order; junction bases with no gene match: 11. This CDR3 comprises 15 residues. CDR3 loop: CASSGRGSLGETQYF. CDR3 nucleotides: TGTGCCAGCAGTGGGCGGGGGTCCCTGGGGGAGACCCAGTACTTC.

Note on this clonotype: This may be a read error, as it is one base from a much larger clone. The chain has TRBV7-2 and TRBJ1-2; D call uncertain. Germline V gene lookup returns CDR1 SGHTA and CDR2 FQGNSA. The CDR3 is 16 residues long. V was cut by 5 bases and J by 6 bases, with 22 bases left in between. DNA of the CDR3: TGTGCCAGCAGCCCCCCAACAGATCCCCTAAGGGATGGCTACACCTTC. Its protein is CASSPPTDPLRDGYTF. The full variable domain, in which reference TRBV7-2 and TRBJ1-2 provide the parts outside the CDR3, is GAGVSQSPSNKVTEKGKDVELRCDPISGHTALYWYRQSLGQGLEFLIYFQGNSAPDKSGLPSDRFSAERTGGSVSTLTIQRTQQEDSAVYLCASSPPTDPLRDGYTFGSGTRLTVV.

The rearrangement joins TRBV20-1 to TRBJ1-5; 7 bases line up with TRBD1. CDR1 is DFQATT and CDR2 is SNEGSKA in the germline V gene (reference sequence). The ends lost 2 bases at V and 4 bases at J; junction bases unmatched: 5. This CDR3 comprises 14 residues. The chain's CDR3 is CSARNFRGNQPQHF. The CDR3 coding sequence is TGCAGTGCTAGAAACTTCAGGGGGAATCAGCCCCAGCATTTT.

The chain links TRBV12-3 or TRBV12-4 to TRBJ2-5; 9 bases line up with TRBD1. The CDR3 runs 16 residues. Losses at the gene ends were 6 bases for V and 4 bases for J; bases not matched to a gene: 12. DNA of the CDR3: TGTGCCAGCAGCTCCCCGGTCGACAGGGGGGGAGAGACCCAGTACTTC. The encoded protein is CASSSPVDRGGETQYF.

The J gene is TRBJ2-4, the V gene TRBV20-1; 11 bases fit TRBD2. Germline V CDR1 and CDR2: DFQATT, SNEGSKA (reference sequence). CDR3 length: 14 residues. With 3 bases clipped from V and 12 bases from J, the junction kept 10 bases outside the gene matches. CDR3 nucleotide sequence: TGCAGTGCTAGTAGCGGGGGGGGCCCTTGGAATCAGTACTTC. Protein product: CSASSGGGPWNQYF.

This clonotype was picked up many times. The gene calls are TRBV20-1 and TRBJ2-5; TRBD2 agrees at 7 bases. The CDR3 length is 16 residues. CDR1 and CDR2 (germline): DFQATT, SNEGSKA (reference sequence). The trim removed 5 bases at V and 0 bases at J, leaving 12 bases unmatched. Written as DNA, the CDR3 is TGCAGTGCTTCCCCCCCCTGGGGGGGGGACCAAGAGACCCAGTACTTC. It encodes CSASPPWGGDQETQYF.

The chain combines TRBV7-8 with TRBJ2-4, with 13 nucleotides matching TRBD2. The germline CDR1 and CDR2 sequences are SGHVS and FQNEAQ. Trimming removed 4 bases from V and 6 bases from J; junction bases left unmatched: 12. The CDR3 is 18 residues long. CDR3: CASSSTSGGAYGINIQYF. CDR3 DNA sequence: TGTGCCAGCAGCTCTACTAGCGGGGGGGCCTATGGTATAAACATTCAGTACTTC.

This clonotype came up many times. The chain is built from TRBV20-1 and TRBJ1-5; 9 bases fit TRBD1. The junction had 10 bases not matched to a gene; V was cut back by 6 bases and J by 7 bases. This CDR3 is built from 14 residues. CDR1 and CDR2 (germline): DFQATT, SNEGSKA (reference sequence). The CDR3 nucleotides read TGCAGTGCCCCGGGACAGGGCGTTGGACAGCCCCAGCATTTT. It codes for CSAPGQGVGQPQHF.

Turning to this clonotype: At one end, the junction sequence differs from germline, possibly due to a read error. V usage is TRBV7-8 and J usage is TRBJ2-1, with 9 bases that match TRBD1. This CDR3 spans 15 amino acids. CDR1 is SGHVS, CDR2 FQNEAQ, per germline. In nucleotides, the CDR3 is TGTGCCAGCAGCTTTGGACAGGGGAAACTCTACGAGCAGTTTTTC. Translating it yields CASSFGQGKLYEQFF.

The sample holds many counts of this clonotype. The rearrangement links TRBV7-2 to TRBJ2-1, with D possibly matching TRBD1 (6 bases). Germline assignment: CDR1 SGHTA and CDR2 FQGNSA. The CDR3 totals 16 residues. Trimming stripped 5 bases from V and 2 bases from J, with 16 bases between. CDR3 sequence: CASSLSGARAYNEQFF. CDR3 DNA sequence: TGTGCCAGCAGCCTTTCAGGGGCCAGAGCCTACAATGAGCAGTTCTTC. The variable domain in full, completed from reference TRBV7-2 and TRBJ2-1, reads GAGVSQSPSNKVTEKGKDVELRCDPISGHTALYWYRQSLGQGLEFLIYFQGNSAPDKSGLPSDRFSAERTGGSVSTLTIQRTQQEDSAVYLCASSLSGARAYNEQFFGPGTRLTVL.

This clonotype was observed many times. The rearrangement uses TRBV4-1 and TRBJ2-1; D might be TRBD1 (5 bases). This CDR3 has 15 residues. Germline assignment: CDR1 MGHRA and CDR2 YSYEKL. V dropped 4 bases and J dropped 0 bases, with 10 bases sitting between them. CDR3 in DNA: TGCGCCAGCAGCCCTCGGACAAGCTCCTACAATGAGCAGTTCTTC. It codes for CASSPRTSSYNEQFF.

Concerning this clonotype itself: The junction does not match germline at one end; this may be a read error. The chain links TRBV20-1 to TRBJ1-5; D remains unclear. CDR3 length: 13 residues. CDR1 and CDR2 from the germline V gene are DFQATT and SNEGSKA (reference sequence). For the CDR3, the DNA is TGCAGTGCTAGAGTAGGAGTAGATCAGCTCCAGCATTTT. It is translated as CSARVGVDQLQHF.

For the CDR3, the DNA is TGTGCCAGCAGACAAGGGACAGAGAATGGCTACACCTTC. Protein product: CASRQGTENGYTF. The V call is TRBV7-2, the J call TRBJ1-2, with 7 positions matching TRBD1. The V segment lost 6 bases and the J segment 6 bases; nucleotides outside the gene matches: 7. CDR3 size: 13 residues. Germline CDR1 reads SGHTA; CDR2 reads FQGNSA.

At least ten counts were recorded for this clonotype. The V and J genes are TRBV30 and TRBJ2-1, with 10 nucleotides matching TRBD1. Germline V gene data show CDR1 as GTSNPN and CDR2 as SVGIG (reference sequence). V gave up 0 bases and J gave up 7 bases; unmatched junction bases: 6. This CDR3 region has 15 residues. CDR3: CAWSVDRGGRNEQFF. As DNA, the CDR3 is TGTGCCTGGAGTGTGGACAGGGGGGGACGGAATGAGCAGTTCTTC. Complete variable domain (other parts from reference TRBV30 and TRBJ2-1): SQTIHQWPATLVQPVGSPLSLECTVEGTSNPNLYWYRQAAGRGLQLLFYSVGIGQISSEVPQNLSASRPQDRQFILSSKKLLLSDSGFYLCAWSVDRGGRNEQFFGPGTRLTVL.

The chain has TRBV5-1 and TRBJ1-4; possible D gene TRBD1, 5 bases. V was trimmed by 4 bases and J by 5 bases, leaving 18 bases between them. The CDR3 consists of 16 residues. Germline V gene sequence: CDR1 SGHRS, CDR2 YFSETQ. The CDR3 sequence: CASSVALGGSNEKLFF. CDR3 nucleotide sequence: TGCGCCAGCAGCGTAGCCTTGGGGGGGTCGAATGAAAAACTGTTTTTT.

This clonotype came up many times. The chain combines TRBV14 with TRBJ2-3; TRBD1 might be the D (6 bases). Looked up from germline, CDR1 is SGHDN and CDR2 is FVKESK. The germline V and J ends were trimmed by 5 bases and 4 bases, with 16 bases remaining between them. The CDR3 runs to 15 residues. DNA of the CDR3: TGTGCCAGCAGCTCACAACCCAGGGGCTCAGATACGCAGTATTTT. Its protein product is CASSSQPRGSDTQYF.

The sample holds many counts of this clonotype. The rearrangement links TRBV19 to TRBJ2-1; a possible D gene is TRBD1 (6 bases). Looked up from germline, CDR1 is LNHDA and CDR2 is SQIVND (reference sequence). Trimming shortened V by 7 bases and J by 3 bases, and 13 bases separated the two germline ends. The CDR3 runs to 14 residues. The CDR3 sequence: CASNGGEIYNEQFF. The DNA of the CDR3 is TGTGCCAGTAATGGGGGCGAAATCTACAATGAGCAGTTCTTC.

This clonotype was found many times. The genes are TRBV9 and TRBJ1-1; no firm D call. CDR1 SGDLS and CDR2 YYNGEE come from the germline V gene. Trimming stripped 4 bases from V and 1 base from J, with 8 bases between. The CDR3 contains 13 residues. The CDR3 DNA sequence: TGTGCCAGCAGCACCAAATGGAACACTGAAGCTTTCTTT. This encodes CASSTKWNTEAFF.

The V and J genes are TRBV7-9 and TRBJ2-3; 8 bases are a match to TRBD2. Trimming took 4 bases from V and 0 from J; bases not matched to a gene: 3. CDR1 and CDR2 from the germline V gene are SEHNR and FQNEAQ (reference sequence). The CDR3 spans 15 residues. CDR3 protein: CASSYGLASTDTQYF. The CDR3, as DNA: TGTGCCAGCAGCTATGGACTAGCTAGCACAGATACGCAGTATTTT.

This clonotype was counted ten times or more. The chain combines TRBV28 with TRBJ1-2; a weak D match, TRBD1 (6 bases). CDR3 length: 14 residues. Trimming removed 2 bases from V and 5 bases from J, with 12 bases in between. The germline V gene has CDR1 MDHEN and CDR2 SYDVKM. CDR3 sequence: CASSLNRDNYGYTF. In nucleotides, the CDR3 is TGTGCCAGCAGTTTAAACCGGGACAATTATGGCTACACCTTC.

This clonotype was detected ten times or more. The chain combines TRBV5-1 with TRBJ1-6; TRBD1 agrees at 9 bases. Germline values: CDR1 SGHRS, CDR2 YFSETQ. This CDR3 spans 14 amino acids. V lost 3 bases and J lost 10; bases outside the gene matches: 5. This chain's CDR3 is CASSYRDRASPLHF. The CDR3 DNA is TGCGCCAGCAGCTACCGGGACAGGGCGTCACCCCTCCACTTT.

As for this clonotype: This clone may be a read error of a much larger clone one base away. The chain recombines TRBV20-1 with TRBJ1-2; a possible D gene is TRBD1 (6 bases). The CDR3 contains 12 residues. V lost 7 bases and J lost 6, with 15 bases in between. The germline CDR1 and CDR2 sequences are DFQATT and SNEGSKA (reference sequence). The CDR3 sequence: CSVLVAGDGYTF. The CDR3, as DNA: TGCAGTGTGTTGGTTGCAGGGGATGGCTACACCTTC.